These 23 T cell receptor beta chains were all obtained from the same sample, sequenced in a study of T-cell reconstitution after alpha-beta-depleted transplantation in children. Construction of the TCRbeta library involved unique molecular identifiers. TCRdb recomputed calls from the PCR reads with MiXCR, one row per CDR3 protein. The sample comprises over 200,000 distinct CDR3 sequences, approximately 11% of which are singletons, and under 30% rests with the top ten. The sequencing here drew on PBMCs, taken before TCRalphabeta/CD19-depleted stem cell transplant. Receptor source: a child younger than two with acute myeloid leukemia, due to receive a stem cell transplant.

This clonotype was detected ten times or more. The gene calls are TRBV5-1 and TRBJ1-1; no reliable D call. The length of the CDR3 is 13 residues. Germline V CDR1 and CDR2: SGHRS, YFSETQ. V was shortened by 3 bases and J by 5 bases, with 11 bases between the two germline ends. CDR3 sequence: CASSWDHGTEAFF. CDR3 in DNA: TGCGCCAGCAGCTGGGATCATGGGACTGAAGCTTTCTTT.

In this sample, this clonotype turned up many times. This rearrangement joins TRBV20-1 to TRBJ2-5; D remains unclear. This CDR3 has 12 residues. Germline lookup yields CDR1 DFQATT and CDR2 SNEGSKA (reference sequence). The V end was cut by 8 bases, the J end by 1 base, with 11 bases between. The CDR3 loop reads CSSRRFQETQYF. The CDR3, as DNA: TGCAGTTCAAGACGGTTCCAAGAGACCCAGTACTTC.

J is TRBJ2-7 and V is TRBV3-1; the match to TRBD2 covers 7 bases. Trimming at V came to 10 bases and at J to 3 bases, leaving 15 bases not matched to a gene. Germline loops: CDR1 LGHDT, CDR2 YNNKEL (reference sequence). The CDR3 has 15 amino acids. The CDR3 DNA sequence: TGTGCCACCTGCCAAGGGGTGCGGGGGAACTACGAGCAGTACTTC. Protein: CATCQGVRGNYEQYF.

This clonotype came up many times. The CDR3, as DNA: TGTGCCACCAGCAGAGTAGTAGCGGGAGTTTGGACAGATACGCAGTATTTT. Translated: CATSRVVAGVWTDTQYF. The chain couples TRBV15 to TRBJ2-3, with 9 bases matching TRBD2. This CDR3 contains 17 residues. V trimming: 1 base; J trimming: 3 bases; junction bases outside the gene matches: 8. Germline V gives CDR1 LNHNV, CDR2 YYDKDF (reference sequence).

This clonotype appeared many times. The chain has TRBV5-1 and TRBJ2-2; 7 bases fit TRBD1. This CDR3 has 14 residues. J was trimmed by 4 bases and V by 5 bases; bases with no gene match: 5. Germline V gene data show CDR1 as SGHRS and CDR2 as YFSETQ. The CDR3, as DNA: TGCGCCAGCAGGGAAGGGGGCGTCACCGGGGAGCTGTTTTTT. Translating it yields CASREGGVTGELFF.

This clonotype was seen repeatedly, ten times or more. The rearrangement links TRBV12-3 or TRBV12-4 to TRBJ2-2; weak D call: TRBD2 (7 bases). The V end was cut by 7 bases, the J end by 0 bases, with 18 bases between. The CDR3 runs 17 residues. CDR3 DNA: TGTGCCAGCACCCTAGGGGGGGGTCCTTCGAACACCGGGGAGCTGTTTTTT. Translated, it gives CASTLGGGPSNTGELFF.

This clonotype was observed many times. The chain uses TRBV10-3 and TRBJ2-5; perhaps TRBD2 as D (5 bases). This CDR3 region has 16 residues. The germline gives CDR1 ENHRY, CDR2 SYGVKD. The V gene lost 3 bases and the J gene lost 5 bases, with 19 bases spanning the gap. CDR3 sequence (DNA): TGTGCCATCAGTGAAGGAGCGACGACTATTTTGGAGACCCAGTACTTC. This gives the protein CAISEGATTILETQYF.

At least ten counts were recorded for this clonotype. CDR3 bases: TGTGCCAGCAGTTACTCTAGAGGGGAGCATGGCTACACCTTC. Encoded protein: CASSYSRGEHGYTF. The genes are TRBV6-5 and TRBJ1-2; tentatively, D is TRBD1 (5 bases). V was trimmed by 0 bases and J by 6 bases, leaving 11 bases between them. CDR3 size: 14 residues. CDR1 is MNHEY and CDR2 is SVGAGI in the germline V gene.

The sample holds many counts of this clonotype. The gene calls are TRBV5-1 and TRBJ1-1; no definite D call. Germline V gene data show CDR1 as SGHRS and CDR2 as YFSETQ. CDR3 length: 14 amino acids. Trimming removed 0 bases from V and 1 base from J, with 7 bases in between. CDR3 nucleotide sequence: TGCGCCAGCAGCTTGGTGGCAGAGAACACTGAAGCTTTCTTT. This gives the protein CASSLVAENTEAFF.

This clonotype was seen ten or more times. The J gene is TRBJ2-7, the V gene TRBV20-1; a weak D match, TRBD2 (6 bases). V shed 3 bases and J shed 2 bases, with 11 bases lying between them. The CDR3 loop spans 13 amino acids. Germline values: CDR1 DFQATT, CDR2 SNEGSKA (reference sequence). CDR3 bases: TGCAGTGCTAGGGTCGCGGGGACCTACGAGCAGTACTTC. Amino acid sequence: CSARVAGTYEQYF.

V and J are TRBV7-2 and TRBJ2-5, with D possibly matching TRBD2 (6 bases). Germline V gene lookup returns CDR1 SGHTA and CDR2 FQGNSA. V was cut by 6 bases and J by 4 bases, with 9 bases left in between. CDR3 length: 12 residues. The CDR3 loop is CASREGGETQYF. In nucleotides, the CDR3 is TGTGCCAGCAGGGAGGGCGGAGAGACCCAGTACTTC.

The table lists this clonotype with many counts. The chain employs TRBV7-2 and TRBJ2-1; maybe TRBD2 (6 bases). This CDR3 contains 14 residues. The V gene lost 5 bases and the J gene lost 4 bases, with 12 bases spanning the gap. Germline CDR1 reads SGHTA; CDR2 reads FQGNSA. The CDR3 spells CASSPRGTYNEQFF. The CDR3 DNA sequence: TGTGCCAGCAGCCCTCGGGGGACTTACAATGAGCAGTTCTTC.

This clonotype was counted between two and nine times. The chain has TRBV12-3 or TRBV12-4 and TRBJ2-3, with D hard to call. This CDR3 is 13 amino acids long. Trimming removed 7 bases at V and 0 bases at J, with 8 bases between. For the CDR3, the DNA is TGTGCCAGCATTCAACAGAGCACAGATACGCAGTATTTT. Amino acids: CASIQQSTDTQYF.

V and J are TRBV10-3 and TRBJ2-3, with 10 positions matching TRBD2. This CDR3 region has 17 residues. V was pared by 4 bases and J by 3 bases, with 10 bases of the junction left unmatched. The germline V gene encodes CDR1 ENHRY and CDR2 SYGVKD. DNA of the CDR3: TGTGCCATCAGTGGTAACAGCGGGAGGGCCGGAACAGATACGCAGTATTTT. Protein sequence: CAISGNSGRAGTDTQYF.

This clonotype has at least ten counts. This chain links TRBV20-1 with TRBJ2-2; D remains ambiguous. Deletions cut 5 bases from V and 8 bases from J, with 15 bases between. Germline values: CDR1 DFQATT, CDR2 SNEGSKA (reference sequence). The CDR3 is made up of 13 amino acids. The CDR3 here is CSAPRPQGGELFF. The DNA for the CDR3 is TGCAGTGCTCCCCGGCCCCAAGGAGGGGAGCTGTTTTTT.

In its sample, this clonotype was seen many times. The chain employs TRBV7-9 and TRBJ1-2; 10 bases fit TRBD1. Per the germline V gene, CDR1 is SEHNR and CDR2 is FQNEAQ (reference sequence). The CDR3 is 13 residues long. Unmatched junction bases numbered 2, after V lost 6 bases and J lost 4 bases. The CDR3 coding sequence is TGTGCCAGCAGGCGGACAGGGGGCTATGGCTACACCTTC. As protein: CASRRTGGYGYTF.

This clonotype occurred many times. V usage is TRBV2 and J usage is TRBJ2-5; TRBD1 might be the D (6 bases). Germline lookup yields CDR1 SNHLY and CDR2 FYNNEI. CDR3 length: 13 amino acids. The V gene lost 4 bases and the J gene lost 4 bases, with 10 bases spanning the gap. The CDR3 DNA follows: TGTGCCAGCAGTGCTACAGGGCTAGAGACCCAGTACTTC. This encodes CASSATGLETQYF.

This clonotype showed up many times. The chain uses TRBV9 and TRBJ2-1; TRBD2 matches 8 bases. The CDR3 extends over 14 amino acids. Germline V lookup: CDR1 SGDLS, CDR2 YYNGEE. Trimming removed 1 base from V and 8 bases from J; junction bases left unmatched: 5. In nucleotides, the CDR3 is TGTGCCAGCAGCGTATCGGGACTAGTGGATGAGCAGTTCTTC. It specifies CASSVSGLVDEQFF.

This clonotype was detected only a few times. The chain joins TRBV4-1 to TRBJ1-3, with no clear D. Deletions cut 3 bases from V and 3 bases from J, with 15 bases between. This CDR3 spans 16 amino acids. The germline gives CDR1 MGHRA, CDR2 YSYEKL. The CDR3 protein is CASSHPARGVGNTIYF. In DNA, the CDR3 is TGCGCCAGCAGCCACCCAGCACGGGGTGTTGGAAACACCATATATTTT.

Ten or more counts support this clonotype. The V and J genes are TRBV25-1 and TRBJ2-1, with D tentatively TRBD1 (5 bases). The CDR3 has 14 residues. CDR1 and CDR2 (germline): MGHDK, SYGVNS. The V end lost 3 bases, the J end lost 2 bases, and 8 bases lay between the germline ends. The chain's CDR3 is CASSEPGTYNEQFF. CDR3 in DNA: TGTGCCAGCAGTGAGCCAGGGACCTACAATGAGCAGTTCTTC.

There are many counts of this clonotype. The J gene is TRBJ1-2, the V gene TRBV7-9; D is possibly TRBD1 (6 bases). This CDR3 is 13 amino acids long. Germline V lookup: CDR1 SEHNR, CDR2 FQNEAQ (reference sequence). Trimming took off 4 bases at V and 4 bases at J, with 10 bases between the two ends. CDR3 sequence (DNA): TGTGCCAGCAGCTCCGGACAGCGCTATGGCTACACCTTC. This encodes CASSSGQRYGYTF.

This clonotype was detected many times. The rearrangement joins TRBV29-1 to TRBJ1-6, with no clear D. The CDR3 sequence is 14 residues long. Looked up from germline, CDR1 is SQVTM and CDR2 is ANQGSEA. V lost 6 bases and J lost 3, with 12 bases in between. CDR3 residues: CSVAPTGYNSPLHF. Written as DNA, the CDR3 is TGCAGCGTAGCTCCGACCGGCTATAATTCACCCCTCCACTTT.

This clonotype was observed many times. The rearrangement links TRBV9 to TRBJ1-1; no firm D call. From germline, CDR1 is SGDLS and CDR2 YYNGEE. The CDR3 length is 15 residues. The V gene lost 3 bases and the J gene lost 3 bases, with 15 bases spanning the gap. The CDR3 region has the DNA TGTGCCAGCAGCGCCCGCCCTCTACAAGACACTGAAGCTTTCTTT. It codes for CASSARPLQDTEAFF.